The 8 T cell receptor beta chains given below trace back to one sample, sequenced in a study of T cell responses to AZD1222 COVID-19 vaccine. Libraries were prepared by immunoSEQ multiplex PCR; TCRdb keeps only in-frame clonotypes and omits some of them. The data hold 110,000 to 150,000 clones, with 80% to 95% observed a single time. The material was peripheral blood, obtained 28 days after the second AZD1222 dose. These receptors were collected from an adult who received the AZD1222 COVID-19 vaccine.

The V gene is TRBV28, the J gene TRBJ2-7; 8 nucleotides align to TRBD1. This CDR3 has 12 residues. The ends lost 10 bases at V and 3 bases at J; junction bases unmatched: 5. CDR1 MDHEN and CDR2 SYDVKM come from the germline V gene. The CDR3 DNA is TGTGCCATCCGCGGACAGGGCTACGAGCAGTACTTC. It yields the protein CAIRGQGYEQYF.

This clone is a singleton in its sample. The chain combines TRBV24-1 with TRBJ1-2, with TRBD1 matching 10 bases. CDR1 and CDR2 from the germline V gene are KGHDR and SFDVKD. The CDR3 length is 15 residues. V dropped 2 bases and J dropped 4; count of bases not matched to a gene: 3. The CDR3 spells CATSDSRQGAYGYTF. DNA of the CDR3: TGTGCCACCAGTGATTCCCGACAGGGGGCCTATGGCTACACCTTC.

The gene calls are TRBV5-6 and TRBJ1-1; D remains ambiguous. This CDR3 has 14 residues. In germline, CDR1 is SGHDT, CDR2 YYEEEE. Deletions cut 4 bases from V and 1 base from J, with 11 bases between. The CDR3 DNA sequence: TGTGCCAGCAGCACTCCCGCGAGGAACACTGAAGCTTTCTTT. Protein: CASSTPARNTEAFF. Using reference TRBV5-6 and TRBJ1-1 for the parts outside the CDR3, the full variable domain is DAGVTQSPTHLIKTRGQQVTLRCSPKSGHDTVSWYQQALGQGPQFIFQYYEEEERQRGNFPDRFSGHQFPNYSSELNVNALLLGDSALYLCASSTPARNTEAFFGQGTRLTVV.

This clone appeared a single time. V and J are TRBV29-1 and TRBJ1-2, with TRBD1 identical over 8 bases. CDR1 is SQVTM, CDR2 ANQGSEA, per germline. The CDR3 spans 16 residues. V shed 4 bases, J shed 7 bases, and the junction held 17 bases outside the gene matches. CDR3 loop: CSVAYKNPGTGRGYTF. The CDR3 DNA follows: TGCAGCGTTGCCTATAAAAACCCCGGGACAGGACGTGGCTACACCTTC.

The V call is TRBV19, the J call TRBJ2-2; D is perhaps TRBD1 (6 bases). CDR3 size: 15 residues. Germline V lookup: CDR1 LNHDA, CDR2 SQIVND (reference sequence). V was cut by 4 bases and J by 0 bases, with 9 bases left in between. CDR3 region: CASSKGQTNTGELFF. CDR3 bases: TGTGCCAGTAGTAAAGGACAGACGAACACCGGGGAGCTGTTTTTT. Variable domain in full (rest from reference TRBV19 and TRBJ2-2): DGGITQSPKYLFRKEGQNVTLSCEQNLNHDAMYWYRQDPGQGLRLIYYSQIVNDFQKGDIAEGYSVSREKKESFPLTVTSAQKNPTAFYLCASSKGQTNTGELFFGEGSRLTVL.

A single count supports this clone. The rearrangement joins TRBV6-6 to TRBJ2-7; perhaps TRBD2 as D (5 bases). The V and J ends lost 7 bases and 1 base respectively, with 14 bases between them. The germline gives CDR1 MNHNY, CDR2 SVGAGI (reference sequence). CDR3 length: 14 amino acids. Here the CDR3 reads CASTNSGGSYEQYF. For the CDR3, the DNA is TGTGCCAGCACCAACAGTGGAGGTTCCTACGAGCAGTACTTC.

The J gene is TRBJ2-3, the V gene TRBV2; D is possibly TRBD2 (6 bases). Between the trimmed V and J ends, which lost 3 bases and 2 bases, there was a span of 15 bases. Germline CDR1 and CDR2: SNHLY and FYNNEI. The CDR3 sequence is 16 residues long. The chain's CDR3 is CASSDEAGANTDTQYF. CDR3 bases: TGTGCCAGCAGTGACGAAGCGGGCGCCAACACAGATACGCAGTATTTT.

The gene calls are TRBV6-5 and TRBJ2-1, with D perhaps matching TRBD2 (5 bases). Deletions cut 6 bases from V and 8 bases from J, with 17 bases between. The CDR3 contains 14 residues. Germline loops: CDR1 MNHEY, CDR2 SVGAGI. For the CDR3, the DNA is TGTGCCAGCAGCCTTGGCCTTTCCGGGGATGAGCAGTTCTTC. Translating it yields CASSLGLSGDEQFF.